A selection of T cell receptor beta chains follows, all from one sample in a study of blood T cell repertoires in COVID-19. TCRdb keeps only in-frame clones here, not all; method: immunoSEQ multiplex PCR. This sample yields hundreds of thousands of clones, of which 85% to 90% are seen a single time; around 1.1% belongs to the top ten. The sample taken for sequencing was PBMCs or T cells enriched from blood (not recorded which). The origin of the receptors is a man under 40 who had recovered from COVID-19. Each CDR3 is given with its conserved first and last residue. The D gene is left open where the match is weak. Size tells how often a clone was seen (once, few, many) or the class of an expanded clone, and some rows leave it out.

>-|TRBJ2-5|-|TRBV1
CTPSSQIGHQETQYF
TGCACCCCTAGTTCGCAGATAGGCCACCAAGAGACCCAGTACTTC
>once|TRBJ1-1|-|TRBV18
CASSLDRLNTEAFF
TGTGCCAGCTCACTAGACAGACTGAACACTGAAGCTTTCTTT
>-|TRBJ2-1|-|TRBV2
CASSEIMEDEQFF
TGTGCCAGCAGTGAAATTATGGAGGATGAGCAGTTCTTC
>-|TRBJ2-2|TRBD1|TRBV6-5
CASSPDRGTGELFF
TGTGCCAGCAGCCCAGACAGGGGCACCGGGGAGCTGTTTTTT
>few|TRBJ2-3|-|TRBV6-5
CASSYSGGSTDTQYF
TGTGCCAGCAGTTACTCGGGCGGGAGCACAGATACGCAGTATTTT
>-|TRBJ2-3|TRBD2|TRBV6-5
CASSRLAATDTQYF
TGTGCCAGCAGCCGACTAGCGGCCACAGATACGCAGTATTTT
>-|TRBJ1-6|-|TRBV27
CASSRTGTSSYNSPLHF
TGTGCCAGCAGCCGAACAGGGACGAGCTCCTATAATTCACCCCTCCACTTT
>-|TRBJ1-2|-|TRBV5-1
CASSLDGAAYGYTF
TGCGCCAGCAGCTTGGATGGGGCAGCCTATGGCTACACCTTC
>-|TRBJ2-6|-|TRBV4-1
CASSPAGVSVLTF
TGCGCCAGCAGCCCGGCAGGGGTTAGCGTCCTGACTTTC
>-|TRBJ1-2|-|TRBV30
CAWSATGSGYTF
TGTGCCTGGAGCGCTACAGGGTCCGGCTACACCTTC
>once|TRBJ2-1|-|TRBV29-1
CSVVDSSYNEQFF
TGCAGCGTTGTTGACAGCTCCTACAATGAGCAGTTCTTC
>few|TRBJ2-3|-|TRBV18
CASSPRAGDTQYF
TGTGCCAGCTCACCGAGAGCGGGAGATACGCAGTATTTT
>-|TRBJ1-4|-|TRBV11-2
CASSSLGGEGEKLFF
TGTGCCAGCAGCTCCCTCGGGGGAGAGGGTGAAAAACTGTTTTTT
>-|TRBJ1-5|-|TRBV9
CASSVSGSNQPQHF
TGTGCCAGCAGCGTATCCGGGAGCAATCAGCCCCAGCATTTT
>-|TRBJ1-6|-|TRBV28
CASTDVLTGKGSPLHF
TGTGCCAGCACCGACGTCCTGACGGGTAAAGGCTCACCCCTCCACTTT
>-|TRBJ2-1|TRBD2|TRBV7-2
CASSLVLAGSYNEQFF
TGTGCCAGCAGCTTGGTTCTAGCGGGGTCCTACAATGAGCAGTTCTTC
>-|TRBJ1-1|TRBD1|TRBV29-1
CSASRGDREAFF
TGCAGCGCCAGCCGAGGGGACAGAGAAGCTTTCTTT